A selection of T cell receptor beta chains follows, all from one sample in a study of T cell repertoires in cytomegalovirus infection. From the reads, TCRdb called clonotypes with MiXCR, one entry per CDR3 protein. The sample lists some 700,000 distinct CDR3 sequences, around 31% occurring once. Their antigens remain unidentified. The sequencing here drew on cultured PBMCs, taken from culture after CMV antigen stimulation. Every receptor here comes from a human donor in good health (CMV status not recorded). Some clones in this sample may be carry-over from other donors' samples. Both conserved end residues are part of each CDR3. D genes are given only for firm matches. Not every row has a clone size; where given, it reads once, few, many or a size class.

CDR3aa: CASSSAGLAGMYGETQYF
CDR3nt: TGTGCCAGCAGCAGCGCAGGACTAGCGGGAATGTACGGAGAGACCCAGTACTTC
j_gene: TRBJ2-5
abundance: few
d_gene: TRBD2
v_gene: TRBV7-2

CDR3aa: CASRGRGIRQYF
CDR3nt: TGTGCCAGCAGGGGCCGAGGCATCCGACAGTACTTC
j_gene: TRBJ2-4
abundance: .
d_gene: .
v_gene: TRBV7-9

CDR3aa: CASSRGGEELFF
CDR3nt: TGTGCCAGCAGCAGAGGGGGGGAGGAACTGTTTTTT
j_gene: TRBJ1-4
abundance: few
d_gene: .
v_gene: TRBV12-3/TRBV12-4

CDR3aa: CASSLGTGQPHNEQFF
CDR3nt: TGTGCCAGCAGCTTGGGTACAGGGCAACCGCACAATGAGCAGTTCTTC
j_gene: TRBJ2-1
abundance: few
d_gene: .
v_gene: TRBV5-6

CDR3aa: CSLRESSYNEQFF
CDR3nt: TGCAGCCTTAGAGAAAGCTCCTACAATGAGCAGTTCTTC
j_gene: TRBJ2-1
abundance: few
d_gene: .
v_gene: TRBV29-1

CDR3aa: CASSLEWGSPDTQYF
CDR3nt: TGTGCCAGCAGCTTAGAGTGGGGTAGCCCAGATACGCAGTATTTT
j_gene: TRBJ2-3
abundance: few
d_gene: .
v_gene: TRBV7-2

CDR3aa: CASSFMGEETQYF
CDR3nt: TGTGCCAGCAGCTTCATGGGGGAAGAGACCCAGTACTTC
j_gene: TRBJ2-5
abundance: .
d_gene: .
v_gene: TRBV7-3

CDR3aa: CASRAEGGNEQFF
CDR3nt: TGTGCCAGCAGAGCGGAGGGCGGTAATGAGCAGTTCTTC
j_gene: TRBJ2-1
abundance: .
d_gene: .
v_gene: TRBV6-1

CDR3aa: CASSLRRDIPNTGELFF
CDR3nt: TGTGCCAGCAGCTTACGCCGGGACATCCCGAACACCGGGGAGCTGTTTTTT
j_gene: TRBJ2-2
abundance: few
d_gene: .
v_gene: TRBV7-2

CDR3aa: CASSLVPREQKDTQYF
CDR3nt: TGTGCCAGCAGCTTGGTTCCGCGGGAGCAGAAAGATACGCAGTATTTT
j_gene: TRBJ2-3
abundance: .
d_gene: TRBD2
v_gene: TRBV5-4

CDR3aa: CATWGGQAQHF
CDR3nt: TGTGCCACCTGGGGGGGACAGGCCCAGCATTTT
j_gene: TRBJ1-5
abundance: once
d_gene: TRBD1
v_gene: TRBV19

CDR3aa: CASSWRRRGGTDTQYF
CDR3nt: TGTGCCAGCAGTTGGAGGAGGCGGGGAGGCACAGATACGCAGTATTTT
j_gene: TRBJ2-3
abundance: many
d_gene: .
v_gene: TRBV6-1

CDR3aa: CASSLRPTEQYF
CDR3nt: TGTGCCAGCAGCCTAAGACCCACCGAGCAGTACTTC
j_gene: TRBJ2-7
abundance: few
d_gene: .
v_gene: TRBV5-4

CDR3aa: CAGSLVLLAGAQETQYF
CDR3nt: TGTGCCGGCAGCTTAGTACTACTAGCGGGGGCGCAAGAGACCCAGTACTTC
j_gene: TRBJ2-5
abundance: .
d_gene: TRBD2
v_gene: TRBV7-8

CDR3aa: CASTRGTNEKLFF
CDR3nt: TGTGCCAGTACCCGCGGGACTAATGAAAAACTGTTTTTT
j_gene: TRBJ1-4
abundance: .
d_gene: .
v_gene: TRBV19

CDR3aa: CASSPRGTSGSYEQYF
CDR3nt: TGTGCCAGCTCACCCCGCGGGACTAGCGGCTCCTACGAGCAGTACTTC
j_gene: TRBJ2-7
abundance: .
d_gene: TRBD2
v_gene: TRBV18

CDR3aa: CASSPGFSDTQYF
CDR3nt: TGTGCCAGCAGCCCAGGGTTTTCGGATACGCAGTATTTT
j_gene: TRBJ2-3
abundance: .
d_gene: .
v_gene: TRBV12-3/TRBV12-4

CDR3aa: CASSGGQGRTQYF
CDR3nt: TGTGCCAGCAGTGGAGGGCAGGGTCGTACGCAGTATTTT
j_gene: TRBJ2-3
abundance: few
d_gene: .
v_gene: TRBV14

CDR3aa: CASSPAREEKLFF
CDR3nt: TGTGCCAGCAGCCCAGCAAGGGAAGAAAAACTGTTTTTT
j_gene: TRBJ1-4
abundance: many
d_gene: .
v_gene: TRBV7-2

CDR3aa: CSASPFGTGGYEQYF
CDR3nt: TGCAGTGCCAGCCCATTCGGAACAGGGGGATACGAGCAGTACTTC
j_gene: TRBJ2-7
abundance: .
d_gene: TRBD1
v_gene: TRBV20-1

CDR3aa: CASSAFPFGGLNSGANVLTF
CDR3nt: TGTGCCAGCAGCGCGTTCCCTTTTGGGGGCCTAAACTCTGGGGCCAACGTCCTGACTTTC
j_gene: TRBJ2-6
abundance: few
d_gene: .
v_gene: TRBV7-6

CDR3aa: CATSTERERAGELFF
CDR3nt: TGTGCCACCAGCACCGAGCGGGAGAGGGCCGGGGAGCTGTTTTTT
j_gene: TRBJ2-2
abundance: .
d_gene: TRBD2
v_gene: TRBV15

CDR3aa: CASSHPGGGANYGYTF
CDR3nt: TGCGCCAGCAGCCACCCGGGGGGGGGGGCGAACTATGGCTACACCTTC
j_gene: TRBJ1-2
abundance: few
d_gene: .
v_gene: TRBV4-3

CDR3aa: CASSFQSNQPQHF
CDR3nt: TGTGCCAGCAGTTTTCAATCTAATCAGCCCCAGCATTTT
j_gene: TRBJ1-5
abundance: .
d_gene: .
v_gene: TRBV12-3/TRBV12-4

CDR3aa: CASSIDSTGMFGYTF
CDR3nt: TGTGCCAGTAGTATAGACTCCACAGGGATGTTTGGCTACACCTTC
j_gene: TRBJ1-2
abundance: .
d_gene: .
v_gene: TRBV19